Each of the 21 T cell receptor beta chains below was sequenced from the same sample in a study of T cells in Graves' hyperthyroidism and ophthalmopathy. RNA transcripts gave rise to amplified TCR beta CDR3 regions. TCR CDR3 regions were first amplified by RT-PCR with HTBI primers. TCRdb used MiXCR to reprocess the multiplex PCR reads, holding one entry per CDR3 protein. The sample carries about 840,000 distinct CDR3 sequences, over 35% recorded once. Material for sequencing was blood. These receptors all stem from a man aged 18-30 years with Graves' hyperthyroidism.

V and J are TRBV19 and TRBJ1-6, with D maybe TRBD1 (6 bases). This CDR3 contains 15 residues. Looked up from germline, CDR1 is LNHDA and CDR2 is SQIVND (reference sequence). Trimming left V 3 bases short and J 6 bases short, with 12 bases between. The CDR3 DNA sequence: TGTGCCAGTAGTATCGTCCAGGGGCCTAATTCACCCCTCCACTTT. It encodes CASSIVQGPNSPLHF.

The chain links TRBV9 to TRBJ2-5, with a tentative D call TRBD1 (6 bases). V lost 0 bases, J lost 0 bases, and 12 bases lay in between. CDR3 length: 16 amino acids. In germline, CDR1 is SGDLS, CDR2 YYNGEE. This CDR3 is CASSVGTWDNQETQYF. The CDR3 DNA follows: TGTGCCAGCAGCGTAGGGACCTGGGACAACCAAGAGACCCAGTACTTC.

The chain uses TRBV10-3 and TRBJ1-1, with D possibly TRBD1 on 6 matching bases. The germline gives CDR1 ENHRY, CDR2 SYGVKD. CDR3 length equals 12 residues. V was clipped by 11 bases and J by 5 bases, with 15 bases between them. DNA of the CDR3: TGTGCCTCGACAGGTTTTAGGACTGAAGCTTTCTTT. Amino acid sequence: CASTGFRTEAFF.

This clonotype was found many times. The chain couples TRBV12-3 or TRBV12-4 to TRBJ1-4, with 7 positions matching TRBD1. Germline trimming cut 6 bases from V and 4 bases from J; bases unmatched to any gene: 5. The CDR3 runs to 14 residues. The CDR3 loop is CASSPTGINEKLFF. The CDR3 DNA reads TGTGCCAGCAGCCCGACAGGGATTAATGAAAAACTGTTTTTT.

The rearrangement joins TRBV12-3 or TRBV12-4 to TRBJ1-1; D may be TRBD1 (6 bases). This CDR3 is built from 15 residues. The V and J ends lost 2 bases and 11 bases respectively, with 21 bases between them. CDR3 bases: TGTGCCAGCAGTTTACGGGAAGGGGGAAGGTTCGAGGCTTTCTTT. This encodes CASSLREGGRFEAFF.

This clonotype was seen a handful of times. The chain links TRBV7-2 to TRBJ2-7; TRBD1 matches at 8 bases. Trimming took 5 bases from V and 5 from J; bases not matched to a gene: 14. The V gene's germline CDR1 is SGHTA and CDR2 FQGNSA. The CDR3 runs 16 residues. DNA for the CDR3: TGTGCCAGCAGCCAGAGCCGAATCCAGGGGGCAGACGAGCAGTACTTC. This translates into CASSQSRIQGADEQYF. Drawing the rest from reference TRBV7-2 and TRBJ2-7, the complete variable domain is GAGVSQSPSNKVTEKGKDVELRCDPISGHTALYWYRQSLGQGLEFLIYFQGNSAPDKSGLPSDRFSAERTGGSVSTLTIQRTQQEDSAVYLCASSQSRIQGADEQYFGPGTRLTVT.

The J gene is TRBJ1-5, the V gene TRBV29-1; 7 bases are a match to TRBD1. Germline V gives CDR1 SQVTM, CDR2 ANQGSEA. The CDR3 has 12 residues. V lost 7 bases to trimming and J lost 5 bases; unmatched junction nucleotides: 5. CDR3 nucleotide sequence: TGCAGCGCGGGACAGCCACATCAGCCCCAGCATTTT. This sequence encodes CSAGQPHQPQHF.

This clonotype has ten or more counts. The rearrangement links TRBV20-1 to TRBJ1-6; the D is unclear. Trimming cost V 6 bases and J 1 base, with 13 bases left between them. Germline lookup yields CDR1 DFQATT and CDR2 SNEGSKA (reference sequence). This CDR3 has 15 amino acids. The CDR3, as DNA: TGCAGTGCCCCCGCTAGCGGATCCTATAATTCACCCCTCCACTTT. Translation: CSAPASGSYNSPLHF.

This clonotype showed up many times. The CDR3 reads CATSDPRVAYEQYF. The CDR3 DNA sequence: TGTGCCACCAGTGACCCCCGGGTAGCCTACGAGCAGTACTTC. The rearrangement links TRBV24-1 to TRBJ2-7; D is ambiguous. The CDR3 covers 14 residues. The germline V gene has CDR1 KGHDR and CDR2 SFDVKD. Trimming removed 4 bases from V and 2 bases from J, with 11 bases in between.

This clonotype was detected ten times or more. The conserved phenylalanine or tryptophan is not found at the CDR3 terminus, so this likely reflects a read error. The DNA is omitted, as the CDR3 cannot be located on it reliably, and the CDR3 follows TCRdb's listing. V and J are TRBV25-1 and TRBJ2-7; TRBD1, the D gene given by the table, was not confirmed from the DNA. Germline V gene lookup returns CDR1 MGHDK and CDR2 SYGVNS. The CDR3 has 11 amino acids, counting both end residues. The CDR3 here is CASSEERQLGA.

V and J are TRBV4-3 and TRBJ1-2, with 7 positions matching TRBD1. The CDR3 sequence is 14 residues long. J was trimmed by 4 bases and V by 4 bases; bases with no gene match: 6. The germline V gene has CDR1 LGHNA and CDR2 YSLEER. The CDR3 loop is CASSPTTGPYGYTF. The CDR3 DNA sequence: TGCGCCAGCAGCCCTACGACAGGGCCCTATGGCTACACCTTC.

This chain links TRBV6-1 with TRBJ1-1; the D gene is possibly TRBD1 (5 bases). V was clipped by 3 bases and J by 4 bases, with 12 bases between them. The V gene's germline CDR1 is MNHNS and CDR2 SASEGT. The CDR3 is made up of 14 amino acids. The CDR3 here is CASSDGRAPTEAFF. The CDR3 DNA reads TGTGCCAGCAGTGACGGCAGGGCGCCCACTGAAGCTTTCTTT.

On this clonotype: With a much larger clone just one base away, this may be a read error. The genes are TRBV7-8 and TRBJ1-3, with D possibly matching TRBD1 (5 bases). Germline V CDR1 and CDR2: SGHVS, FQNEAQ. The V end was cut by 5 bases, the J end by 4 bases, with 12 bases between. This CDR3 has 14 amino acids. The CDR3 DNA is TGTGCCAGCAGCGCCCGTGGGGACGGAAACACCATATATTTT. It codes for CASSARGDGNTIYF. The whole variable domain, filled in from reference TRBV7-8 and TRBJ1-3, reads GAGVSQSPRYKVAKRGQDVALRCDPISGHVSLFWYQQALGQGPEFLTYFQNEAQLDKSGLPSDRFFAERPEGSVSTLKIQRTQQEDSAVYLCASSARGDGNTIYFGEGSWLTVV.

This clonotype was seen a few times. The chain employs TRBV19 and TRBJ1-1, with 7 bases identical to TRBD1. The CDR3 extends over 17 amino acids. Unmatched junction bases numbered 15, after V lost 7 bases and J lost 1 base. The germline CDR1 and CDR2 sequences are LNHDA and SQIVND (reference sequence). The DNA of the CDR3 is TGTGCCAGTATCCCCAGGGGGACCACCACCCCGAACACTGAAGCTTTCTTT. Translating it yields CASIPRGTTTPNTEAFF.

This clonotype was counted a single time. The chain uses TRBV19 and TRBJ2-2; 15 bases match TRBD2. Germline-derived CDR1 and CDR2 are LNHDA and SQIVND (reference sequence). This CDR3 contains 18 residues. V was clipped by 5 bases and J by 5 bases; unmatched bases: 9. CDR3 sequence reads: CASSPLRGTSGGTGELFF. For the CDR3, the DNA is TGTGCCAGTAGTCCCCTCCGAGGGACTAGCGGGGGGACCGGGGAGCTGTTTTTT.

This clonotype was picked up a small number of times. The chain combines TRBV19 with TRBJ2-2; 15 bases agree with TRBD2. V gave up 3 bases and J gave up 10 bases; unmatched junction bases: 3. The CDR3 runs to 15 residues. Germline V gives CDR1 LNHDA, CDR2 SQIVND (reference sequence). The CDR3 region is CASSMGLAGGTELFF. In DNA, the CDR3 is TGTGCCAGTAGTATGGGACTAGCGGGGGGTACGGAGCTGTTTTTT.

About this clonotype itself: Just one base apart from a much larger clone, this may be a read error. This chain connects TRBV15 to TRBJ1-5; D remains unclear. Germline lookup yields CDR1 LNHNV and CDR2 YYDKDF (reference sequence). CDR3 size: 17 residues. For the CDR3, the DNA is TGTGCCACCAGCAGAGATAGGGCCTTACTTAGCAATCAGCCCCGGCATTTT. Its translation: CATSRDRALLSNQPRHF.

The chain joins TRBV15 to TRBJ2-3; TRBD2 might be the D (5 bases). Germline CDR1 LNHNV, CDR2 YYDKDF (reference sequence). The CDR3 covers 16 residues. The germline V and J ends were trimmed by 5 bases and 1 base, with 16 bases remaining between them. The CDR3 DNA follows: TGTGCCACCAGCTTACCGGGAAAAGGCGGCACAGATACGCAGTATTTT. Residues: CATSLPGKGGTDTQYF.

The sample holds many counts of this clonotype. J is TRBJ1-6 and V is TRBV15; tentatively, D is TRBD1 (5 bases). The CDR3 covers 14 residues. Germline V gene sequence: CDR1 LNHNV, CDR2 YYDKDF (reference sequence). V was trimmed by 3 bases and J by 12 bases, leaving 15 bases between them. This CDR3 reads CATSSASRGGPLHF. CDR3 DNA: TGTGCCACCAGCAGTGCCTCTCGGGGGGGACCCCTCCACTTT.

This clonotype showed up many times. This sequence joins TRBV20-1 and TRBJ1-5, with TRBD1 as a possible D gene (6 bases). The CDR3 length is 14 residues. Trimming shortened V by 5 bases and J by 5 bases, and 16 bases separated the two germline ends. Germline-derived CDR1 and CDR2 are DFQATT and SNEGSKA (reference sequence). The CDR3 DNA reads TGCAGTGCTTTAACAGGGTATGATGATCAGCCCCAGCATTTT. This sequence encodes CSALTGYDDQPQHF.

The rearrangement joins TRBV20-1 to TRBJ2-7; D is perhaps TRBD1 or TRBD2 (5 bases each). The CDR3 extends over 15 amino acids. Trimming took 2 bases from V and 6 from J, leaving 20 bases between them. Germline values: CDR1 DFQATT, CDR2 SNEGSKA (reference sequence). The CDR3 protein is CSARRSGTRLGEQYF. CDR3 nucleotide sequence: TGCAGTGCTAGAAGGAGTGGGACGCGTCTTGGCGAGCAGTACTTC.